The clone carrying this T cell receptor (beta chain) was recorded a few times. This specimen belongs to a study of T cells in Graves' hyperthyroidism and ophthalmopathy. Diagnosis of hyperthyroidism was new in patients aged 18 to 65, and its duration was under 2 months. Predating any ophthalmopathy symptoms, the blood sample was taken at first hyperthyroidism diagnosis. RNA transcripts were the template for amplifying TCR beta CDR3 regions. Initially, a first-round RT-PCR of the TCR CDR3 employed the HTBI primer set. TCRdb ran MiXCR on the multiplex PCR reads and lists one entry per CDR3 protein. Among fewer than 900,000 distinct CDR3 sequences, around 19% were seen once, and the ten largest hold over 15%. The V and J ends lost 5 bases and 0 bases respectively, with 13 bases between them. This CDR3 contains 15 residues. CDR1 and CDR2 from the germline V gene are SGHAT and FQNNGV.

Sequenced: blood. This sequence was found in a woman aged 45-65 years with Graves' hyperthyroidism that later progressed to Graves' ophthalmopathy. The V call is TRBV11-2, the J call TRBJ1-1; D is unresolved. The CDR3 loop is CASSLYRVMNTEAFF. DNA for the CDR3: TGTGCCAGCAGCCTTTACAGAGTCATGAACACTGAAGCTTTCTTT. Full variable domain (remainder filled in from reference TRBV11-2 and TRBJ1-1): EAGVAQSPRYKIIEKRQSVAFWCNPISGHATLYWYQQILGQGPKLLIQFQNNGVVDDSQLPKDRFSAERLKGVDSTLKIQPAKLEDSAVYLCASSLYRVMNTEAFFGQGTRLTVV.